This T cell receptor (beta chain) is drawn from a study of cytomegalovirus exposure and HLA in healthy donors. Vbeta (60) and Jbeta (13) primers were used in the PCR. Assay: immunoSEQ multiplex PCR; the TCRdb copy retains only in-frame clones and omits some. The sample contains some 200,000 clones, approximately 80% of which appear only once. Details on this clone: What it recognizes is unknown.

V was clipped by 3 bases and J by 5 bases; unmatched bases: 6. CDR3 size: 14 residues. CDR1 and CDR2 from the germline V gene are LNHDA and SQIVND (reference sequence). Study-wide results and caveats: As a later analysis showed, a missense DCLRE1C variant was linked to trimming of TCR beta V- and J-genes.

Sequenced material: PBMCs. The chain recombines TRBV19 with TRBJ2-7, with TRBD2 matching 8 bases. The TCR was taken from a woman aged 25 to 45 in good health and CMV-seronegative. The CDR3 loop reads CASSINSGIHEQYF. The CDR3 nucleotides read TGTGCCAGTAGTATTAATAGCGGGATCCACGAGCAGTACTTC.